This T cell receptor (beta chain) came from a study of T-cell reconstitution after alpha-beta-depleted transplantation in children. Study-wide points: The origin of high day-60 TCRbeta diversity in some patients lay in surviving recipient T cells and thymic progenitors. Reportedly, alpha-beta T cells present about two months post-transplant originated from several hundred expanded clones of graft origin. Among T cells one year after transplant, newly produced cells accounted for most counts and diversity.

The table lists this clonotype with a count of one. The antigen is undetermined. Library preparation (for TCRbeta) was performed with unique molecular identifiers. TCRdb re-called the PCR reads through MiXCR, storing one row per CDR3 protein. The table lists fewer than 450,000 distinct CDR3 sequences, around 15% of them singletons. The CDR3 contains 16 residues. CDR1 and CDR2 (germline): MNHNS, SASEGT. Trimming took 4 bases from V and 2 from J, leaving 17 bases between them. V gene TRBV6-1 combines with J gene TRBJ2-5; D gene ambiguous. This clonotype originated in a male patient between 2 and 9 years old who had a stem cell transplant for acute lymphoblastic leukemia, so the T cells may come from the graft donor. The specimen was PBMCs, mostly from graft donor cells, collected 360 days after TCRalphabeta/CD19-depleted stem cell transplant. CDR3 DNA: TGTGCCAGCAGTGTCTCAGGCAAACTACCTCAAGAGACCCAGTACTTC. Its translation: CASSVSGKLPQETQYF.